One and the same sample provided the 8 T cell receptor beta chains below, sequenced in a study of T cells expressing NK-cell markers. After re-calling the 5' RACE reads, TCRdb lists one entry per CDR3 protein, DNA absent. This sample's clone table lists 350,000 to 500,000 distinct CDR3 sequences. The sample was blood T cells: a sorted CD56 or NKG2C T cell subset, CD4+ or CD8+ T cells, or bulk PBMC T cells (not recorded which). The receptors derive from a woman aged 18 to 75 in good health.

This chain links TRBV30 with TRBJ2-1; TCRdb lists TRBD1, though no DNA is available to test this call. The germline V gene has CDR1 GTSNPN and CDR2 SVGIG (reference sequence). The CDR3 is 14 amino acids. CDR3 region: CAWSQGRAADEQFF.

The V call is TRBV27, the J call TRBJ2-1. This CDR3 region has 12 residues. The germline CDR1 and CDR2 sequences are MNHEY and SMNVEV (reference sequence). The CDR3 reads CASSGQADEQFF.

The chain links TRBV12-3 or TRBV12-4 to TRBJ2-3; TCRdb names TRBD2, which stays unverified in the absence of DNA. The length of the CDR3 is 17 residues. CDR3 sequence: CASSLTSGGVSTDTQYF.

This chain joins TRBV11-2 and TRBJ1-1. In germline, CDR1 is SGHAT, CDR2 FQNNGV. The length of the CDR3 is 14 residues. The CDR3 reads CASSLAGSFGEAFF.

This chain links TRBV7-9 with TRBJ2-5; TCRdb picks TRBD2, but there is no DNA to check that call. There are 16 residues in the CDR3. The V gene's germline CDR1 is SEHNR and CDR2 FQNEAQ (reference sequence). The CDR3 sequence: CASSPSVAGEDGTQYF.

CDR3 sequence reads: CASSQETDNYNEQFF. The rearrangement links TRBV4-1 to TRBJ2-1; TCRdb reports TRBD1, a call that lacks DNA to check it against. Germline V gene lookup returns CDR1 MGHRA and CDR2 YSYEKL. This CDR3 is 15 amino acids long.

This rearrangement joins TRBV12-3 or TRBV12-4 to TRBJ2-1; TCRdb's assignment of TRBD2 cannot be checked, as there is no DNA. This CDR3 is built from 15 residues. This chain's CDR3 is CASSSPPGGAGEQFF.

The gene calls are TRBV10-3 and TRBJ1-5. CDR3 length equals 15 residues. Germline CDR1 reads ENHRY; CDR2 reads SYGVKD. CDR3 protein: CAISESGVDNQPQHF.